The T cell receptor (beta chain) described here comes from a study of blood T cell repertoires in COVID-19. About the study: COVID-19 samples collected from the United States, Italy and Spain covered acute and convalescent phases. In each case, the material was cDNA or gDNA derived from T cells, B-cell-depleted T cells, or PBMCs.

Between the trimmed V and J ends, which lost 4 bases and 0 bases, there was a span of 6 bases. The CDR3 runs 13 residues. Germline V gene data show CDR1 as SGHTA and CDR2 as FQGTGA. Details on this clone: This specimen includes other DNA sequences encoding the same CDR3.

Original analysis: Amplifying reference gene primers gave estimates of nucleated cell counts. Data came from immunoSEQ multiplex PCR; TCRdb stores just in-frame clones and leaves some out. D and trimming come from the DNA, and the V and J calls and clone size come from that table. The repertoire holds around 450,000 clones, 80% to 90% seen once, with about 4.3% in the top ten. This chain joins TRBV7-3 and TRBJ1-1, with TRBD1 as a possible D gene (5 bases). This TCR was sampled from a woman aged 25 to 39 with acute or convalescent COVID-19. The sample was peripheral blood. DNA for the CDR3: TGTGCCAGCAGCTCAGGGCTGAACACTGAAGCTTTCTTT. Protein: CASSSGLNTEAFF.